This T cell receptor beta chain appears in the sequencing data of a study of alternative splicing in chronic myeloid leukemia remission (TCRdb year 2020). Background for the entire study: RNA sequencing was used to profile peripheral blood obtained from chronic-phase CML patients at diagnosis and at remission, and the resulting profiles were compared with those of healthy donors. Nine or ten diagnostic specimens, together with matched remission specimens, were obtained from the RESIST (imatinib), ENESTxtnd (nilotinib) and PINNACLE (nilotinib plus pegylated interferon) trials. The median age was around 49 years at diagnosis and 56 to 65 at remission, while healthy controls had a median age of approximately 36. The diagnostic specimens from the trials consisted of total leukocytes from peripheral blood collected in EDTA. Nine CML samples, seven diagnostic and two matched remission, came from the French Persistem study. Female/male counts of 11/5 were recorded for diagnosis samples, 8/3 for remission samples and 2/4 for controls. Trizol was used to extract total RNA from peripheral blood mononuclear cells of the diagnosis, remission and control samples.

Sequences MRHNA (CDR1) and SNTAGT (CDR2) are obtained from the germline V gene. The CDR3 sequence holds 15 residues, the cysteine and phenylalanine included. The DNA is not on file. Broader findings and caveats from the paper: At remission, blood cell composition was reshaped to resemble that of the lymphoid cell-enriched normal controls. Blood cell composition varied strongly between timepoints, moving from enrichment of myeloid progenitors at diagnosis to enrichment of mature lymphoid cells at remission.

The library was generated by bulk RNA-seq. The TruSeq Stranded RNA sample prep kit was used to generate libraries of poly-A-enriched mRNA from an input of around 1 ug total RNA. Every sample was sequenced in triplicate, with paired-end sequencing run on a HiSeq 2500. RNA-seq read length was 125 nucleotides per mate. The paper's data handling went like this. After trimming, reads were aligned to hg38 using STAR v2.7, and quality control was handled by FASTQC, RSeQC and multiqc. Salmon 0.14.1 was used to quantify gene expression levels as transcripts per million (TPM). Principal component analysis suggested that transcriptomic profiles were not driven by trial, library batch, sequencing batch, treatment regimen or sex. TCRdb reprocessed the reads, and each CDR3 protein sequence is entered once, without DNA. TCRdb assigned the V and J calls; the authors' analysis was not used. A total of roughly 710 distinct CDR3 sequences appear in this sample, about 96% of them only once. Roughly 3.7% of the sample is in the top ten clones.

The intended sense of this specimen's time point label: chronic-phase CML before TKI therapy (screening/day 1). Roughly 16 CML patients were included in the patient cohort, and matched post-remission samples were retrieved for a subset of these patients. Points on this clonotype: Its antigen remains unidentified.

The chain uses TRBV6-4 and TRBJ2-1; the TCRdb call, TRBD2, lacks DNA for checking. This sequence originates from an adult with chronic myeloid leukemia. The sequencing used PBMCs or total blood leukocytes (not recorded which), collected at diagnosis. The CDR3 here reads CASGDSGGAYNEQFF.